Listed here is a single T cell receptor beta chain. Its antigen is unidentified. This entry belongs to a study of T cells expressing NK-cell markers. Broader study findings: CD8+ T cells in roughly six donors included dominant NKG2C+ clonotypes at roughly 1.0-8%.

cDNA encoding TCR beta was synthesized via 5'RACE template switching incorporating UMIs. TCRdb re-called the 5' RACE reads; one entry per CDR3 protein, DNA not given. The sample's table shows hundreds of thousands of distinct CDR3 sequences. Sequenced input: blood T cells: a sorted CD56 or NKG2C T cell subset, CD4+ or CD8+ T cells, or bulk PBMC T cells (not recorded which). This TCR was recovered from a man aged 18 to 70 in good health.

This CDR3 is CASSEPTGIANEQFF. The chain employs TRBV2 and TRBJ2-1. This CDR3 is 15 amino acids long. Germline CDR1 reads SNHLY; CDR2 reads FYNNEI.